A selection of T cell receptor beta chains follows, all from one sample in a study of T cells after yellow fever vaccination. TCRdb recomputed calls from the 5' RACE reads with MiXCR, one row per CDR3 protein. The repertoire has hundreds of thousands of distinct CDR3 sequences, roughly 21% of them found once; the top ten carry around an eighth. The sample in question was PBMCs, obtained 15 days after the yellow fever booster vaccination. The receptors come from a man younger than 45 who received the YFV17D yellow fever vaccine. Both conserved end residues are part of each CDR3. D genes are given only for firm matches. Part of the rows lack a size; the others show once, few, many or a class for expanded clones.

NA	TRBD2	TRBV18	TRBJ2-1	CASSPGLAPHNEQFF	TGTGCCAGCTCTCCGGGACTAGCGCCACACAATGAGCAGTTCTTC
NA	NA	TRBV5-6	TRBJ2-3	CASSLGEGFTDTQYF	TGTGCCAGCAGCTTAGGTGAGGGGTTCACAGATACGCAGTATTTT
few	TRBD2	TRBV7-2	TRBJ2-3	CASRGPGTSADTQYF	TGTGCCAGCAGAGGGCCCGGGACTAGCGCAGATACGCAGTATTTT
few	TRBD2	TRBV20-1	TRBJ2-7	CSAIAGGPPYEQYF	TGCAGTGCAATAGCGGGAGGTCCGCCCTACGAGCAGTACTTC
few	TRBD2	TRBV4-3	TRBJ2-4	CASSQDVASGTLYIQYF	TGCGCCAGCAGCCAAGATGTGGCTAGCGGGACACTATACATTCAGTACTTC
NA	TRBD1	TRBV5-1	TRBJ2-1	CASSFSEGASVNEQFF	TGCGCCAGCAGCTTCTCAGAGGGGGCCTCCGTCAATGAGCAGTTCTTC
NA	NA	TRBV20-1	TRBJ2-1	CSSSPFVGEQFF	TGCAGTTCTAGCCCCTTCGTTGGAGAGCAGTTCTTC
few	TRBD2	TRBV12-5	TRBJ2-7	CASALPGREPYEQYF	TGTGCTAGTGCCCTCCCCGGGAGGGAACCCTACGAGCAGTACTTC
NA	NA	TRBV4-3	TRBJ2-1	CASSPEGQGPYNEQFF	TGCGCCAGCAGCCCAGAGGGGCAGGGTCCCTACAATGAGCAGTTCTTC
few	TRBD2	TRBV5-1	TRBJ2-6	CASTSLGTSGSGANVLTF	TGCGCCAGCACGTCCCTCGGTACTAGCGGGAGTGGGGCCAACGTCCTGACTTTC
few	TRBD2	TRBV5-1	TRBJ2-1	CASSLAAGGPYNEQFF	TGCGCCAGCAGCTTGGCAGCGGGAGGGCCCTACAATGAGCAGTTCTTC
NA	NA	TRBV6-1	TRBJ1-3	CASGHHSGNTIYF	TGTGCCAGCGGACACCACTCTGGAAACACCATATATTTT
few	TRBD1	TRBV18	TRBJ2-7	CASSPPTGSYEQYF	TGTGCCAGCTCACCACCGACAGGGTCCTACGAGCAGTACTTC
few	NA	TRBV19	TRBJ2-1	CASKGGAGPYNEQFF	TGTGCCAGTAAGGGTGGCGCGGGGCCCTACAATGAGCAGTTCTTC
NA	NA	TRBV14	TRBJ2-2	CASSQVGRLQNTGELFF	TGTGCCAGCAGCCAAGTGGGGCGTCTTCAGAACACCGGGGAGCTGTTTTTT
NA	NA	TRBV20-1	TRBJ2-2	CSARPGLRESGELFF	TGCAGTGCTAGACCAGGTCTTAGGGAGAGCGGGGAGCTGTTTTTT
NA	NA	TRBV12-3/TRBV12-4	TRBJ2-1	CASSLMAGLDEQFF	TGTGCCAGCAGTTTAATGGCAGGGCTAGATGAGCAGTTCTTC
few	NA	TRBV5-1	TRBJ1-1	CASSLFSIPNTEAFF	TGCGCCAGCAGCTTGTTCTCGATCCCCAACACTGAAGCTTTCTTT
NA	NA	TRBV4-3	TRBJ1-1	CASSQGAGLGEAFF	TGCGCCAGCAGCCAAGGGGCAGGTCTCGGTGAAGCTTTCTTT
few	NA	TRBV5-1	TRBJ2-7	CASSFPRF	TGCGCCAGCAGCTTTCCTCGATTC
NA	NA	TRBV12-3/TRBV12-4	TRBJ2-2	CASTTGTPQLFF	TGTGCCAGCACTACCGGGACCCCCCAGCTGTTTTTT
few	NA	TRBV10-3	TRBJ1-1	CAISDHGFGRNTEAFF	TGTGCCATCAGTGACCACGGTTTCGGCAGGAACACTGAAGCTTTCTTT
NA	TRBD1	TRBV6-2/TRBV6-3	TRBJ2-3	CASSYYGSGQGGTDTQYF	TGTGCCAGCAGTTACTATGGATCCGGACAGGGAGGCACAGATACGCAGTATTTT
NA	TRBD1	TRBV10-2	TRBJ2-3	CAISDRGADTQYF	TGCGCCATTTCGGACAGGGGAGCAGATACGCAGTATTTT
once	TRBD2	TRBV6-1	TRBJ2-2	CASTPGGIGTGELFF	TGTGCCAGCACACCGGGGGGGATCGGCACCGGGGAGCTGTTTTTT
few	NA	TRBV20-1	TRBJ2-1	CSAVTIPLSYNEQFF	TGCAGTGCTGTCACAATACCCCTCTCCTACAATGAGCAGTTCTTC
few	TRBD1	TRBV7-7	TRBJ2-5	CASSLTGALKETQYF	TGTGCCAGCAGCTTAACAGGGGCCTTGAAAGAGACCCAGTACTTC
NA	NA	TRBV3-1	TRBJ2-5	CASSVTGPETQYF	TGTGCCAGCAGCGTCACAGGGCCAGAGACCCAGTACTTC
NA	NA	TRBV5-1	TRBJ2-3	CASSPRTNSDTQYF	TGCGCCAGCAGCCCCCGGACGAACTCTGATACGCAGTATTTT
few	TRBD2	TRBV12-3/TRBV12-4	TRBJ2-5	CASSFRTSGRNQETQYF	TGTGCCAGCAGTTTTAGGACTAGCGGACGAAACCAAGAGACCCAGTACTTC
NA	NA	TRBV5-1	TRBJ2-3	CASSLSRGTDTQYF	TGCGCCAGCAGTCTTTCGCGGGGCACAGATACGCAGTATTTT
once	NA	TRBV20-1	TRBJ2-4	CSARDPLVRAKNIEYF	TGCAGTGCTAGAGATCCCTTAGTTCGTGCCAAAAACATTGAGTACTTC
NA	TRBD2	TRBV7-2	TRBJ2-7	CASSLVAGERNEQYF	TGTGCCAGCAGCTTAGTGGCGGGAGAAAGAAACGAGCAGTACTTC
few	NA	TRBV5-1	TRBJ2-3	CASSPSQPSTDTQYF	TGCGCCAGCAGCCCCTCCCAACCCAGCACAGATACGCAGTATTTT
NA	NA	TRBV29-1	TRBJ2-2	CSVDRDNTGELFF	TGCAGCGTTGACAGGGACAACACCGGGGAGCTGTTTTTT